This paragraph reports one T cell receptor (beta chain). This clone was counted a few times. There is no known antigen for this receptor. Base qualities were left out, and no much larger clone turns up one base away. These data come from a study of blood T cell repertoires in COVID-19 (dated by TCRdb to the early 2020s). For the study in its entirety: Collaborator samples came from the United States, Italy and Spain and covered acute and convalescent phases of COVID-19. The material from the prospective study consisted of cDNA or gDNA derived from T cells, B-cell-depleted T cells, or PBMCs. Sample metadata almost always included a de-identified subject ID, COVID-19 status, age in years and sex. A freely available public database, intended as a resource for researchers studying the immune response to SARS-CoV-2, is where the repertoires were released. Where available, HLA class I and class II types were obtained from metadata supplied by the sample provider rather than from assay-based typing. The samples were drawn from two sources: the first 160 participants of the ongoing ImmuneRACE study, and 1,254 subjects contributed by 6 global collaborators. The dataset comprised deeply sampled blood TCRbeta repertoires from subjects exposed to, actively infected with, or recovered from COVID-19. The study at large found these results: The quantity of clinical and demographic metadata differed by source and by participant and was supplied without curation.

TCRbeta CDR3 regions were amplified from genomic DNA by means of the immunoSEQ Assay, a bias-controlled multiplex PCR. The authors' analysis ran thus. The number of nucleated cells in each sample was estimated from the amplification of reference gene primers within the assay. To quantify the absolute abundance of each unique TCRbeta CDR3 rearrangement, sequence reads were collapsed and filtered. Productive Simpson clonality was computed per sample as the square root of Simpson's diversity index over productive rearrangements. Here the immuneACCESS table is served through TCRdb, limited to in-frame sequences with V and J called. Missing clones are a known gap in these copies; in checked studies unresolved V genes cover under half, and the rest lacks a known reason. Clone size and the V and J calls come from that table; the DNA yielded D and trimming. For this sample there are approximately 46,000 clones; more than 65% appear just once. The ten largest account for more than 55% of the sample.

Each collaborating institution followed its own protocols to collect whole blood in K2EDTA tubes. For TCRbeta analysis, collaborators shipped samples as frozen whole blood, isolated PBMCs, or DNA extracted from either of those sample types. Source material: peripheral blood. The clonotype was recovered from a man older than 75 with acute or convalescent COVID-19.

The CDR3 in this case is CASSLERGLFQPQHF. The bases are TGTGCCAGCAGCTTAGAGCGGGGGCTGTTTCAGCCCCAGCATTTT. The chain is made from TRBV7-2 and TRBJ1-5, and perhaps TRBD1 as D gene, on 6 matching bases. Looking up the germline V gene yields CDR1 SGHTA and CDR2 FQGNSA. At the junction V is shortened by 1 base and J by 6 bases, with 13 bases in between. CDR3 length: 15 amino acids, cysteine to phenylalanine. The CDR3 DNA has 45 bases and is translated from base 1.